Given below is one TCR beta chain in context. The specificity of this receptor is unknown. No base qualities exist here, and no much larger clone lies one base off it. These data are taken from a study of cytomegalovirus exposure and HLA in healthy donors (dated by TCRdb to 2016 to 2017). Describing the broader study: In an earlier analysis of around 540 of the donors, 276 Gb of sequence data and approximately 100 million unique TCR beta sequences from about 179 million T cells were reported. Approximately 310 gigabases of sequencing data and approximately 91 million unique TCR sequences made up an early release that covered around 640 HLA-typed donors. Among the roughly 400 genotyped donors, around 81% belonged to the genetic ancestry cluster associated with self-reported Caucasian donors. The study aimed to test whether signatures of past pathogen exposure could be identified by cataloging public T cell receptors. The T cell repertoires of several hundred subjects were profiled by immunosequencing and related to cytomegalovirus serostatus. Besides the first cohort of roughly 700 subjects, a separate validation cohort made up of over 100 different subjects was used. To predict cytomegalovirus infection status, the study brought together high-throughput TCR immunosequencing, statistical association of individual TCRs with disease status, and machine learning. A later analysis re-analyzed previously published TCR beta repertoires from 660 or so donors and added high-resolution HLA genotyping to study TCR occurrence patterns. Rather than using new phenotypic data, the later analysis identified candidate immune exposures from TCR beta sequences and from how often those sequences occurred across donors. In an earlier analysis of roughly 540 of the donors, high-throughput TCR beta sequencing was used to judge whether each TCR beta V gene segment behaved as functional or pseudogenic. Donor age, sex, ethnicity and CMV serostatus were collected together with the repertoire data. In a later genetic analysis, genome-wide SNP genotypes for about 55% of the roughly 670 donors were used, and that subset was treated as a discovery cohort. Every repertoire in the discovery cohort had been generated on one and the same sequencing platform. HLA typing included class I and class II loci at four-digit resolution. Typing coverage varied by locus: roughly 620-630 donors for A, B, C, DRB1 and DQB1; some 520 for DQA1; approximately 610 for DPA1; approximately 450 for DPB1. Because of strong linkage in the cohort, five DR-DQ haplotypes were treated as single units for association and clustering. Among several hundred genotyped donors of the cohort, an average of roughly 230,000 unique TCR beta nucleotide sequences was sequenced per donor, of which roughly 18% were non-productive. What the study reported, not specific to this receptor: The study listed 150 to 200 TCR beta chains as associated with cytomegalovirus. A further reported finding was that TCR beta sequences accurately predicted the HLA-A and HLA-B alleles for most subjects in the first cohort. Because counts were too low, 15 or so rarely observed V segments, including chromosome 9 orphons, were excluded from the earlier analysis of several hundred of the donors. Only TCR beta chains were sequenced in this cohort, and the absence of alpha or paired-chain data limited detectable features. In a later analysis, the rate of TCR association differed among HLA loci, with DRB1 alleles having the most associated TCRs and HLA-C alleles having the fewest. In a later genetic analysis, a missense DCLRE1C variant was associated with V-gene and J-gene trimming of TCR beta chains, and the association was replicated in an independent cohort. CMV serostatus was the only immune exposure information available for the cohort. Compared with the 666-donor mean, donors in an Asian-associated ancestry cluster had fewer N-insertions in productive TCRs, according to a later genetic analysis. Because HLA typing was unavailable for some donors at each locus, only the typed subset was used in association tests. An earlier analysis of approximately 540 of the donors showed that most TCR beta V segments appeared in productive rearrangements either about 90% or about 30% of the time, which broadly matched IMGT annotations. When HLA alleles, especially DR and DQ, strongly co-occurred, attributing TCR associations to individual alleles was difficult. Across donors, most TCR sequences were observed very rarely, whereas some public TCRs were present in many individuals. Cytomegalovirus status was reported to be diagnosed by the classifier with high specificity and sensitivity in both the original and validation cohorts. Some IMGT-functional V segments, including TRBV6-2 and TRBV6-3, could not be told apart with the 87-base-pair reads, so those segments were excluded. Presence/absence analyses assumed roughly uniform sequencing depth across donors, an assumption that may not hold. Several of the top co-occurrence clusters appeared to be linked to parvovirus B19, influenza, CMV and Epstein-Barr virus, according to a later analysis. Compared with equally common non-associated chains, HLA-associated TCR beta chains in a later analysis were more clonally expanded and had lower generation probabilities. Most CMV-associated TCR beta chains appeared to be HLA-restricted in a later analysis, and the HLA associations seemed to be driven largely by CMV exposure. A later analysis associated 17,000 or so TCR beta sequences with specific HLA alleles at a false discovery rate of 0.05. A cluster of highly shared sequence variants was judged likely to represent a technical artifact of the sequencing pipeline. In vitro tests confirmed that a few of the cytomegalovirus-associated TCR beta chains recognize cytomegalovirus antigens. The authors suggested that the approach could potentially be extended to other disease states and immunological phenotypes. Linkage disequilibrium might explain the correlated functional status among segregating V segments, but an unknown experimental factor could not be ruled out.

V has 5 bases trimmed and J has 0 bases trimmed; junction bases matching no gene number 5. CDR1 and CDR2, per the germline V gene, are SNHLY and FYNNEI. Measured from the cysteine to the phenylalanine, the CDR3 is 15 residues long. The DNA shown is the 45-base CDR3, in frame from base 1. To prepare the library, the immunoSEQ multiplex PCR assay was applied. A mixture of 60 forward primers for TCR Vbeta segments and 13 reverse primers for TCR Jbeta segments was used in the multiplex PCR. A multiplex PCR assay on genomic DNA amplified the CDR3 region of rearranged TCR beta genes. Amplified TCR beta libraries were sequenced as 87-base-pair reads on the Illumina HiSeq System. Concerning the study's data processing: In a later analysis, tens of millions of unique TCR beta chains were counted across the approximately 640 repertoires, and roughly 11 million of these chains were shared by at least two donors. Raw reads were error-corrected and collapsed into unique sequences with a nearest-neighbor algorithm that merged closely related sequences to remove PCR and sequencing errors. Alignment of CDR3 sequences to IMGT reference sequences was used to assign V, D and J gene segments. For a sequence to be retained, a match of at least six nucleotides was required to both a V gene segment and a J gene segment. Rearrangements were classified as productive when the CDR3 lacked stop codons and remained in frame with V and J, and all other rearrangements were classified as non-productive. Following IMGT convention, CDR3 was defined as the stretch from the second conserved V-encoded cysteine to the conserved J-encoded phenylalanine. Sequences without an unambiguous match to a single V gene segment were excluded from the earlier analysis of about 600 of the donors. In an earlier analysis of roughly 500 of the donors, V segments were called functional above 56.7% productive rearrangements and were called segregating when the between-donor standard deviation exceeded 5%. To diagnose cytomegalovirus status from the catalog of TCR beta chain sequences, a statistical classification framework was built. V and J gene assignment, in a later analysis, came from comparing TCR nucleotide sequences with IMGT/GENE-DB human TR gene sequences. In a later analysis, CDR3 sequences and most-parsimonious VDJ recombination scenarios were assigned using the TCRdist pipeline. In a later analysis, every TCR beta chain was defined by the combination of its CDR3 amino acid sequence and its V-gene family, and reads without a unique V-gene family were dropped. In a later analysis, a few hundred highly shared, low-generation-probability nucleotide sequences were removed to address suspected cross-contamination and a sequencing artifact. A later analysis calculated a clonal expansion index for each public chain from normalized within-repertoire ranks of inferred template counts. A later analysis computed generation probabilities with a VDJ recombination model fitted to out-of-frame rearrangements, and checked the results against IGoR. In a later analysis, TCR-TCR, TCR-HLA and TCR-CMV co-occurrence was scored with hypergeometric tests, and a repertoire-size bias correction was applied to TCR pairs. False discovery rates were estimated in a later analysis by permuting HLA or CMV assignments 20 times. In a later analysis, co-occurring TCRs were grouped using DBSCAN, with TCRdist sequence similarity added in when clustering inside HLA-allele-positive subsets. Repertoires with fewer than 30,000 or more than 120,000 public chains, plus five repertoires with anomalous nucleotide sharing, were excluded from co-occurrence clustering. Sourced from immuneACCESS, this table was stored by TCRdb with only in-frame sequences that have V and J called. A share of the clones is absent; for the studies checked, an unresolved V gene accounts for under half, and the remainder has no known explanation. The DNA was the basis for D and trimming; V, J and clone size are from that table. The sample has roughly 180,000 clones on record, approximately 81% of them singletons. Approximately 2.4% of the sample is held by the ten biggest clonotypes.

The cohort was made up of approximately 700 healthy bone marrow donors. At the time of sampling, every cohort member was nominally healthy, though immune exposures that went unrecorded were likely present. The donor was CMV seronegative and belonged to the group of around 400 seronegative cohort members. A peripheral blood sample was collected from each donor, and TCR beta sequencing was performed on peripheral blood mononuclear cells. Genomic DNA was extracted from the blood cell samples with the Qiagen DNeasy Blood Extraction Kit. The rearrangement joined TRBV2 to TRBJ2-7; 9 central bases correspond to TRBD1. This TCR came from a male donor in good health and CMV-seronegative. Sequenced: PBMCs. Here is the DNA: TGTGCCAGCAGTCCTGGACAGGGGACCTCCTACGAGCAGTACTTC. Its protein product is CASSPGQGTSYEQYF. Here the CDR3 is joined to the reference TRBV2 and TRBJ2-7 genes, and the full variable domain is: EPEVTQTPSHQVTQMGQEVILRCVPISNHLYFYWYRQILGQKVEFLVSFYNNEISEKSEIFDDQFSVERPDGSNFTLKIRSTKLEDSAMYFCASSPGQGTSYEQYFGPGTRLTVT.